The following is a T cell receptor (beta chain) sequence with its context. Its antigen is undetermined. Multiple V-beta primers and a C-beta primer amplified TCRB from RNA. TCRdb called the multiplex PCR reads again in MiXCR, with one record for every CDR3 protein. This table has about 15,000 distinct CDR3 sequences, over 60% appearing once. The data originate from a study of tumor-infiltrating lymphocytes in glioblastoma multiforme. Notes on the study in general: Just one glioblastoma patient contributed to the TCR-mutation comparison.

The CDR3 length is 14 residues. Looked up from germline, CDR1 is MGHRA and CDR2 is YSYEKL. V shed 4 bases, J shed 0 bases, and the junction held 1 base outside the gene matches. The sequence was obtained from a male donor with glioblastoma. Sequencing was carried out using brain tumor tissue. The V and J genes are TRBV4-1 and TRBJ2-7; 9 nucleotides match TRBD2. This chain's CDR3 is CASSRSGSSYEQYF. In DNA, the CDR3 is TGCGCCAGCAGCCGTAGCGGGAGCTCCTACGAGCAGTACTTC.